This T cell receptor beta chain stems from a study of CXCR3-negative and CXCR3-positive naive CD8 T cells. Study-wide results and limits: Naive CXCR3-negative cells resembled naive CXCR3-positive cells in TRBV-TRBJ usage; memory cells differed. Comparison of naive cells showed more hydrophobic TRB CDR3s in CXCR3-positive than in CXCR3-negative naive cells.

This CDR3 is built from 16 residues. Germline-derived CDR1 and CDR2 are PRHDT and FYEKMQ (reference sequence). The sorter processed each CD8+ T cell subset in triplicate at 250,000 to 300,000 cells apiece. The libraries of TRB cDNA were constructed through 5' RACE using UMI labels. TCRdb reprocessed the 5' RACE reads; each CDR3 protein has one entry and no DNA is given. The sample table sets out tens of thousands of distinct CDR3 sequences. Of note for this clonotype: Antigen: not known.

The TCR was taken from a human donor in good health. Some clones in this sample may be carry-over from other donors' samples. The sample was naive CXCR3+ CD8+ T cells from blood. Regarding subset: CD45RO-CCR7+CD27+CD95- naive CD8+ T cells expressing CXCR3 (TNR3+). The genes are TRBV13 and TRBJ2-3. This chain's CDR3 is CASMLMTRVGTDTQYF.